Presented here are 6 T cell receptor beta chains from one specimen sequenced in a study of cytomegalovirus exposure and HLA in healthy donors. The repertoire was sequenced with immunoSEQ multiplex PCR; TCRdb's copy has only in-frame clones and lacks some. The table has some 69,000 clones, roughly 94% seen once. The sequenced sample consisted of PBMCs. These receptors were taken from a man between 18 and 35 years old in good health and CMV-seropositive.

This sequence joins TRBV6-5 and TRBJ1-5; tentatively, D is TRBD1 (6 bases). Germline V CDR1 and CDR2: MNHEY, SVGAGI. There are 15 residues in the CDR3. Trimming removed 0 bases from V and 7 bases from J, with 13 bases in between. The CDR3 spells CASSYSGAGDQPQHF. DNA of the CDR3: TGTGCCAGCAGTTACTCTGGGGCAGGGGACCAGCCCCAGCATTTT.

The chain carries TRBV6-5 and TRBJ1-3; D gene ambiguous. This CDR3 spans 15 amino acids. Germline V CDR1 and CDR2: MNHEY, SVGAGI. V gave up 5 bases and J gave up 2 bases, with 13 bases separating them. In DNA, the CDR3 is TGTGCCAGCAGTGGGCGACGAGTAGCTGGAAACACCATATATTTT. This encodes CASSGRRVAGNTIYF.

The CDR3 spells CASGLAITDTQYF. The CDR3, as DNA: TGTGCCAGCGGACTAGCGATCACAGATACGCAGTATTTT. This chain connects TRBV6-5 to TRBJ2-3; TRBD2 matches 9 bases. The germline V gene has CDR1 MNHEY and CDR2 SVGAGI. CDR3 length: 13 amino acids. J gave up 2 bases and V 8 bases, and 2 bases lay outside the gene matches.

CDR3 amino acids: CSARTRFEQYF. CDR3 DNA: TGCAGTGCTAGAACCCGGTTCGAGCAGTACTTC. This chain joins TRBV20-1 and TRBJ2-7, with D hard to call. Trimming shortened V by 2 bases and J by 6 bases, and 8 bases separated the two germline ends. CDR3 size: 11 residues. Germline-derived CDR1 and CDR2 are DFQATT and SNEGSKA (reference sequence).

The chain has TRBV7-2 and TRBJ2-5; 7 bases are shared with TRBD2. V trimming: 2 bases; J trimming: 4 bases; junction bases outside the gene matches: 10. The CDR3 length is 16 residues. Germline V gene sequence: CDR1 SGHTA, CDR2 FQGNSA. The CDR3 DNA sequence: TGTGCCAGCAGCTTATCCGGGGGGAGCAGAGCAGAGACCCAGTACTTC. Encoded protein: CASSLSGGSRAETQYF.

The gene calls are TRBV7-9 and TRBJ2-3; the D gene is possibly TRBD2 (5 bases). Trimming removed 1 base from V and 2 bases from J, with 13 bases in between. CDR1 is SEHNR, CDR2 FQNEAQ, per germline (reference sequence). The CDR3 extends over 16 amino acids. CDR3 residues: CASSLDSGLTTDTQYF. The CDR3 bases are TGTGCCAGCAGCTTAGATTCTGGACTTACCACAGATACGCAGTATTTT.